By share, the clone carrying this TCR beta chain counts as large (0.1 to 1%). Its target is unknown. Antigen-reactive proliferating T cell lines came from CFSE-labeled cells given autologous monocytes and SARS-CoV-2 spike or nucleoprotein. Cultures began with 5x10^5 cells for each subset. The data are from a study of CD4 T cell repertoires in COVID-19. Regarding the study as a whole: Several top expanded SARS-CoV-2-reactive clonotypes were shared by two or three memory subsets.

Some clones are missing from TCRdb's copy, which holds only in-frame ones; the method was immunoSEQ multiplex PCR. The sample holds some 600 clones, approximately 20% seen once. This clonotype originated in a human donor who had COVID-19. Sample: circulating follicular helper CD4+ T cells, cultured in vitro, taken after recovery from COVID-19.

DNA for the CDR3: TGTGCCAGCAGCTTAGTAAGTGAGAATGGCTACACCTTC. Translated: CASSLVSENGYTF. The V gene is TRBV7-9, the J gene TRBJ1-2; D not resolved. The V and J ends lost 1 base and 6 bases respectively, with 9 bases between them. CDR1 and CDR2 (germline): SEHNR, FQNEAQ (reference sequence). This CDR3 spans 13 amino acids.